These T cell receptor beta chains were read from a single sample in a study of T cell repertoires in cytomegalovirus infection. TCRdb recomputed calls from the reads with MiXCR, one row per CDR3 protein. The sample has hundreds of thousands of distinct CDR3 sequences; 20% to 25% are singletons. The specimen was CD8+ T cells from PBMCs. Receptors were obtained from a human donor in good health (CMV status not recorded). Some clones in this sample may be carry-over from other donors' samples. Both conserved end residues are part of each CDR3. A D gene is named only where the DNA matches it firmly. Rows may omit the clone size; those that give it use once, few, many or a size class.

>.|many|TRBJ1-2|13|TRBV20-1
CSARVREYYGYTF
TGCAGTGCTAGAGTCAGGGAATACTATGGCTACACCTTC
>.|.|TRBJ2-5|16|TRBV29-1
CSVVWAFQGLEETQYF
TGCAGCGTTGTATGGGCCTTCCAGGGGCTCGAAGAGACCCAGTACTTC
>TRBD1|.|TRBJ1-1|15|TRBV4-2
CASSQDGDRYTEAFF
TGTGCCAGCAGCCAAGATGGGGACAGGTACACTGAAGCTTTCTTT
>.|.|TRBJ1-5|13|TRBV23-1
CASSQGRRQPQHF
TGCGCCAGCAGTCAAGGTCGGAGGCAGCCCCAGCATTTT
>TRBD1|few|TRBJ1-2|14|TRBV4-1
CASSQVGQGYGYTF
TGCGCCAGCAGCCAAGTGGGACAGGGGTATGGCTACACCTTC
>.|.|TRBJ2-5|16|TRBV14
CASSQDLPPNQETQYF
TGTGCCAGCAGCCAAGATCTGCCGCCCAACCAAGAGACCCAGTACTTC
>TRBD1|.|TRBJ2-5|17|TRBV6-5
CASSYYSGQGLQETQYF
TGTGCCAGCAGTTACTATTCGGGACAGGGTTTGCAAGAGACCCAGTACTTC
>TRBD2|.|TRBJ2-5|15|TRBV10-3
CATGASGGQQETQYF
TGTGCCACCGGGGCTAGCGGGGGCCAACAAGAGACCCAGTACTTC
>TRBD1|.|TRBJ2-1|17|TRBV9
CASSVNPGGNLNNEQFF
TGTGCCAGCAGCGTAAACCCAGGGGGAAATCTTAACAATGAGCAGTTCTTC
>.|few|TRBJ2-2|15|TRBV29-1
CSVETPAANTGELFF
TGCAGCGTTGAAACTCCAGCGGCGAACACCGGGGAGCTGTTTTTT
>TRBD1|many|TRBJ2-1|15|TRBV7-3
CASSTGQGSYNEQFF
TGTGCCAGCAGCACGGGACAGGGTTCCTACAATGAGCAGTTCTTC